A selection of T cell receptor beta chains follows, all from one sample in a study of shared clonotypes between healthy human individuals. Sequencing used immunoSEQ multiplex PCR; TCRdb keeps in-frame clones, though not all of them. The sample lists some 2.1 million clones; about 95% were seen once. The sample comprised naive CD8+ T cells sorted from blood. These receptor sequences come from a man younger than 30 in good health. Both conserved end residues are trimmed from each CDR3.

>TRBJ1-1|TRBV28
ASSFKGGRNTEAF
>TRBJ1-2|TRBV27
ASSFTEGHLYGYT
>TRBJ2-6|TRBV29-1
SVDSAPGANVLT
>TRBJ2-7|TRBV5-6
ASSFTSGTQPLYEQY
>TRBJ2-5|TRBV2
ASSSGLGNQETQY
>TRBJ2-7|TRBV2
ASGEGTGANEQY
>TRBJ2-1|TRBV27
ASSSIPFNEQF
>TRBJ2-3|TRBV5-6
ASTPDRVADTQY
>TRBJ2-5|TRBV11-2
ASSLRTGETQY
>TRBJ2-7|TRBV11-3
ASSLGGAKQY
>TRBJ1-6|TRBV27
ASSPSDREHSPLH
>TRBJ2-5|TRBV7-9
ASSTGDVETQY